This TCR beta chain emerged from a study of T cells after yellow fever vaccination. In the study overall: Low-cell-number fractions were prepared with SMART-Seq v4 Ultra Low Input. Study-wide findings and caveats: Any FACS-sorted repertoire could hold abundant clonotypes that contaminate it from the bulk population.

From the 5' RACE reads, TCRdb called clonotypes with MiXCR, one entry per CDR3 protein. The sample yields some 350,000 distinct CDR3 sequences, approximately 4% seen once. The sample holds a few counts of this clonotype. Its antigen is currently unknown. Germline V gives CDR1 MNHEY, CDR2 SMNVEV (reference sequence). Germline trimming cut 5 bases from V and 4 bases from J; bases unmatched to any gene: 7. CDR3 length: 14 residues. Sequencing was performed on PBMCs, taken 5 days after the yellow fever booster vaccination. The source of this sequence is a man aged 18 to 29 who received the YFV17D yellow fever vaccine. The chain employs TRBV27 and TRBJ1-2; 7 bases match TRBD1. In DNA form, the CDR3 reads TGTGCCAGCAGTACCCACAGGGGATTCTATGGCTACACCTTC. Encoded protein: CASSTHRGFYGYTF.